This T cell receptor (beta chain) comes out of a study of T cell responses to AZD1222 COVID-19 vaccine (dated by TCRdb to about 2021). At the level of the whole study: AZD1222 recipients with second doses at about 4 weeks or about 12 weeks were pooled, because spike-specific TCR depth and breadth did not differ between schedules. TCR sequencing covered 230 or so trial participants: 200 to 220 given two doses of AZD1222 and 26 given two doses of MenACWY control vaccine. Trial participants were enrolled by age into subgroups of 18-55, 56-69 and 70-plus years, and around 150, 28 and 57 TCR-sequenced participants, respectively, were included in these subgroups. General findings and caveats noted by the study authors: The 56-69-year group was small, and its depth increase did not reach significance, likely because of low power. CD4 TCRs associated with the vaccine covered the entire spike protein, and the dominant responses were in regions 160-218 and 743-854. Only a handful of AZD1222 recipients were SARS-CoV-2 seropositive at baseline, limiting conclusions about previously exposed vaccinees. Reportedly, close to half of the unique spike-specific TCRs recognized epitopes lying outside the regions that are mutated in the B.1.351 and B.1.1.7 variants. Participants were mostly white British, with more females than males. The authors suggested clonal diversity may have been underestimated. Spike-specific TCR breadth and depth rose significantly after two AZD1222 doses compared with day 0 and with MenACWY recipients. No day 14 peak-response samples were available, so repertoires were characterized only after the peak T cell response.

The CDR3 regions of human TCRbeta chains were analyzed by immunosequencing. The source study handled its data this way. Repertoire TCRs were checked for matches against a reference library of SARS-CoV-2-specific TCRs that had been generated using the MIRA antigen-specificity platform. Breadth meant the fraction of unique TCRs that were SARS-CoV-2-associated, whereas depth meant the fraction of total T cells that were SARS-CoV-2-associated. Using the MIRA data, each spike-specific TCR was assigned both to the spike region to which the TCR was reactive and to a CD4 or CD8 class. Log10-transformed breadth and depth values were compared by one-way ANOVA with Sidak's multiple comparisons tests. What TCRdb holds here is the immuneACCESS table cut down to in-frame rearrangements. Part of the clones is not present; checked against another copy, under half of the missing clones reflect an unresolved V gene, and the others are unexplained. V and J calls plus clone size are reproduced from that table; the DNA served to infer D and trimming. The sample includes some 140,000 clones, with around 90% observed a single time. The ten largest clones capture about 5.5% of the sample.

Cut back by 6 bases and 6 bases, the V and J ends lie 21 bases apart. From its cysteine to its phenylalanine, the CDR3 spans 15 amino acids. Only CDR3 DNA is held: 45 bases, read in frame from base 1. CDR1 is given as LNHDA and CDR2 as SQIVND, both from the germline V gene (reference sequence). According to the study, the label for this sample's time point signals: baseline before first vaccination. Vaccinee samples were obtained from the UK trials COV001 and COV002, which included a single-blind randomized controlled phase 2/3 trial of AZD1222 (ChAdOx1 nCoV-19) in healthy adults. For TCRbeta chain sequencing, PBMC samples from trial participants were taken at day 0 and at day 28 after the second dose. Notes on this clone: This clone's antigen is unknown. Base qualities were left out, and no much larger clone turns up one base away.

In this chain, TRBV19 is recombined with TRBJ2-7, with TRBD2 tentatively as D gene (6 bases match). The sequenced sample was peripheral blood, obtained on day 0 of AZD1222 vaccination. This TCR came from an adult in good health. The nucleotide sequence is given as TGTGCCAGTAGCCCGGAGGGACTGCCTTTGGGCGAGCAGTACTTC. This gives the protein CASSPEGLPLGEQYF.